One sample yielded the 12 T cell receptor beta chains listed below, sequenced in a study of blood T cell repertoires in COVID-19. The table came from immunoSEQ multiplex PCR; TCRdb's copy has only in-frame clones and leaves some out. The sample has approximately 60,000 clones, less than 80% seen once. The material sequenced was peripheral blood. The receptors derive from a man aged 55 to 70 with acute or convalescent COVID-19.

DNA for the CDR3: TGTGCCACCAGTACACCCCTCCCGGGACAGGGTTGGAATGAGCAGTTCTTC. Amino acid sequence: CATSTPLPGQGWNEQFF. The chain is built from TRBV24-1 and TRBJ2-1; 9 bases line up with TRBD1. In germline, CDR1 is KGHDR, CDR2 SFDVKD. This CDR3 comprises 17 residues. The junction had 15 bases not matched to a gene; V was cut back by 6 bases and J by 7 bases.

This clone was seen only a few times. This chain's CDR3 is CASNPGGSYNEQFF. The CDR3 DNA follows: TGTGCCAGCAACCCCGGGGGCTCCTACAATGAGCAGTTCTTC. The chain is built from TRBV6-2 or TRBV6-3 and TRBJ2-1, with TRBD2 as a possible D gene (6 bases). The V gene lost 7 bases and the J gene lost 0 bases, with 10 bases spanning the gap. This CDR3 region has 14 residues. Germline V CDR1 and CDR2: MNHEY, SVGEGT.

V is TRBV5-1 and J is TRBJ2-5; D perhaps matches TRBD1 (5 bases). Germline V lookup: CDR1 SGHRS, CDR2 YFSETQ. The V gene lost 0 bases and the J gene lost 2 bases, with 8 bases spanning the gap. CDR3 size: 14 residues. The CDR3 DNA is TGCGCCAGCAGCTTGGACAGGCCACAAGAGACCCAGTACTTC. It translates to CASSLDRPQETQYF.

This chain connects TRBV30 to TRBJ2-7, with D possibly being TRBD1 (6 bases). CDR1 is GTSNPN and CDR2 is SVGIG in the germline V gene (reference sequence). V lost 1 base and J 8 bases, leaving 18 bases between the germline ends. The CDR3 extends over 14 amino acids. The CDR3 loop is CAWSALGTSLQQYF. The CDR3 bases are TGTGCCTGGAGTGCCTTAGGGACAAGCTTGCAGCAGTACTTC.

This clone has a handful of counts. This chain connects TRBV12-1 to TRBJ1-4. TRBV12-1 is marked as a pseudogene. The CDR3 covers 14 residues. CDR3: CASSFRAGGEKLFF. For the CDR3, the DNA is TGTGCCAGCAGCTTTCGGGCAGGAGGTGAAAAACTGTTTTTT.

This clone was recorded once. V is TRBV6-6 and J is TRBJ2-7; 11 bases align to TRBD2. Losses at the gene ends were 5 bases for V and 0 bases for J; bases not matched to a gene: 6. This CDR3 has 16 residues. CDR1 is MNHNY and CDR2 is SVGAGI in the germline V gene (reference sequence). As DNA, the CDR3 is TGTGCCAGCAGTCGTCCCACTAGCGGGAGCTCCTACGAGCAGTACTTC. Encoded protein: CASSRPTSGSSYEQYF.

This clone was recorded only once. The V gene is TRBV19, the J gene TRBJ2-7; 7 bases match TRBD1. The V and J ends lost 6 bases and 0 bases, in that order; junction bases with no gene match: 8. There are 15 residues in the CDR3. The V gene's germline CDR1 is LNHDA and CDR2 SQIVND (reference sequence). The CDR3 region is CASSPGQVSSYEQYF. The CDR3 DNA is TGTGCCAGTAGCCCAGGACAGGTCAGCTCCTACGAGCAGTACTTC.

This clone was observed a single time. V and J are TRBV5-1 and TRBJ1-5; D possibly corresponds to TRBD1 (6 bases). Germline V lookup: CDR1 SGHRS, CDR2 YFSETQ. This CDR3 contains 15 residues. V lost 2 bases, J lost 1 base, and 10 bases lay in between. Here the CDR3 DNA reads TGCGCCAGCAGCTTATCAGGGACAAGCAATCAGCCCCAGCATTTT. Amino acid sequence: CASSLSGTSNQPQHF.

The chain links TRBV15 to TRBJ1-6; D is unresolved. CDR3 length: 14 amino acids. From germline, CDR1 is LNHNV and CDR2 YYDKDF (reference sequence). Trimming removed 1 base from V and 7 bases from J, with 8 bases in between. The CDR3 region has the DNA TGTGCCACCAGCAGAGTCAGGAGGAATTCACCCCTCCACTTT. It is translated as CATSRVRRNSPLHF.

The chain combines TRBV28 with TRBJ1-5; no clear D gene. The V gene's germline CDR1 is MDHEN and CDR2 SYDVKM. Trimming stripped 4 bases from V and 7 bases from J, with 8 bases between. The CDR3 is 12 amino acids. The CDR3 sequence: CASSSIIQPQHF. CDR3 coding DNA: TGTGCCAGCAGTTCCATCATCCAGCCCCAGCATTTT.

The chain joins TRBV6-6 to TRBJ1-6; D might be TRBD1 (5 bases). This CDR3 is 16 amino acids long. Looked up from germline, CDR1 is MNHNY and CDR2 is SVGAGI (reference sequence). V gave up 5 bases and J gave up 0 bases, with 11 bases separating them. The CDR3 nucleotides read TGTGCCAGCAGTCGACAGAGGAGCTCCTATAATTCACCCCTCCACTTT. Its protein product is CASSRQRSSYNSPLHF.

The chain employs TRBV28 and TRBJ2-3; D unclear. Trimming cost V 7 bases and J 1 base, with 6 bases left between them. This CDR3 contains 12 residues. Per germline, CDR1 MDHEN and CDR2 SYDVKM. The CDR3 DNA is TGTGCCAGCATTTCGGGCACAGATACGCAGTATTTT. It is translated as CASISGTDTQYF.